The 29 T cell receptor beta chains below were found in one sample sequenced in a study of T cells in Graves' hyperthyroidism and ophthalmopathy (dated by TCRdb to the late 2010s). Receptor amplification or capture employed multiplex PCR. Reads for this sample came from an Illumina HiSeq 2000. Amplification of TCR beta CDR3 regions was carried out from RNA transcripts. For the first round of RT-PCR on the TCR CDR3, the HTBI primer set was used together with the Qiagen OneStep RT-PCR kit. TCRdb reanalyzed the raw reads on its own, using fastp at Q25 for trimming and MiXCR for clone calling, and kept in-frame beta chains. Each record represents a unique CDR3 protein, reported with the most common genes and DNA among its rows. The sample profile shows under 650,000 distinct CDR3 sequences; around 16% of them were found once. The ten largest clones capture 3% to 4% of the sample. Material for sequencing was blood. These receptor sequences come from a woman in her thirties with Graves' hyperthyroidism.

This clonotype was recorded at least ten times. The chain is built from TRBV3-1 and TRBJ1-2; D call uncertain. Germline lookup yields CDR1 LGHDT and CDR2 YNNKEL (reference sequence). The germline V and J ends were trimmed by 0 bases and 5 bases, with 13 bases remaining between them. This CDR3 contains 15 residues. CDR3 coding DNA: TGTGCCAGCAGCCAAGAAGCTTGGAGGGCATATGGCTACACCTTC. Protein sequence: CASSQEAWRAYGYTF.

There are many counts of this clonotype. J is TRBJ1-1 and V is TRBV6-1, with D tentatively TRBD1 (6 bases). Germline V gene data show CDR1 as MNHNS and CDR2 as SASEGT. V was trimmed by 5 bases and J by 7 bases, leaving 20 bases between them. The CDR3 is made up of 15 amino acids. The CDR3 protein is CASSSYRGGGVEAFF. For the CDR3, the DNA is TGTGCCAGCAGTTCCTACAGAGGGGGGGGCGTTGAAGCTTTCTTT.

The gene calls are TRBV14 and TRBJ1-1, with D perhaps matching TRBD1 (5 bases). Germline V CDR1 and CDR2: SGHDN, FVKESK. Trimming cost V 0 bases and J 0 bases, with 17 bases left between them. The CDR3 spans 18 residues. The CDR3 DNA follows: TGTGCCAGCAGCCAAGATTGGATGCTTGGACACCTGAACACTGAAGCTTTCTTT. Translated, it gives CASSQDWMLGHLNTEAFF.

This clonotype is a singleton in its sample. The V gene is TRBV20-1, the J gene TRBJ2-3; D remains unclear. This CDR3 has 14 residues. Germline V gene data show CDR1 as DFQATT and CDR2 as SNEGSKA (reference sequence). Trimming stripped 3 bases from V and 8 bases from J, with 18 bases between. For the CDR3, the DNA is TGCAGTGCTAGTGGTCGGCGACCTTCACCTACGCAGTATTTT. Its translation is CSASGRRPSPTQYF.

This clonotype showed up many times. This rearrangement joins TRBV6-1 to TRBJ2-7, with TRBD2 as a possible D gene (7 bases). CDR3 length: 15 residues. CDR1 is MNHNS and CDR2 is SASEGT in the germline V gene. Trimming pared 5 bases from V and 4 bases from J, leaving 18 bases between. This CDR3 is CASSYWVRGGYEQYF. Here the CDR3 DNA reads TGTGCCAGCAGTTATTGGGTGAGGGGGGGTTACGAGCAGTACTTC.

This chain uses TRBV20-1 with TRBJ2-1; 11 bases map to TRBD2. The CDR3 runs 17 residues. V lost 5 bases to trimming and J lost 1 base; unmatched junction nucleotides: 10. Germline CDR1 DFQATT, CDR2 SNEGSKA (reference sequence). CDR3 sequence (DNA): TGCAGTGCTCCGCTTAGCGGGAGGGGACGGTCCTACAATGAGCAGTTCTTC. This sequence encodes CSAPLSGRGRSYNEQFF.

CDR3 residues: CASSQGPARLYEQYF. The CDR3 DNA follows: TGTGCCAGCAGCCAAGGGCCCGCCAGACTCTACGAGCAGTACTTC. The chain has TRBV3-1 and TRBJ2-7; D remains ambiguous. V lost 1 base and J lost 3, with 13 bases in between. The CDR3 contains 15 residues. CDR1 is LGHDT, CDR2 YNNKEL, per germline (reference sequence).

This clonotype was seen repeatedly, ten times or more. The rearrangement joins TRBV20-1 to TRBJ2-5; TRBD2 aligns across 10 bases. This CDR3 is 16 amino acids long. Trimming took 4 bases from V and 0 from J; bases not matched to a gene: 8. CDR1 and CDR2 from the germline V gene are DFQATT and SNEGSKA (reference sequence). This CDR3 reads CSATLRTSGHQETQYF. The CDR3 nucleotides read TGCAGTGCTACCCTTCGGACTAGCGGCCACCAAGAGACCCAGTACTTC.

This clonotype has more than one count but fewer than ten. The CDR3 DNA follows: TGTGCCAGCAGCTTAACTAGCGGGAGGAAACGTAACACAGATACGCAGTATTTT. Its protein is CASSLTSGRKRNTDTQYF. This chain links TRBV7-2 with TRBJ2-3; 12 nucleotides agree with TRBD2. V shed 2 bases, J shed 2 bases, and the junction held 8 bases outside the gene matches. CDR3 size: 18 residues. Per the germline V gene, CDR1 is SGHTA and CDR2 is FQGNSA.

The J gene is TRBJ1-2, the V gene TRBV29-1, with unresolved D. Trimming pared 0 bases from V and 3 bases from J, leaving 11 bases between. The germline gives CDR1 SQVTM, CDR2 ANQGSEA. This CDR3 is 14 amino acids long. CDR3 residues: CSVEDPGSDYGYTF. In DNA, the CDR3 is TGCAGCGTTGAAGACCCCGGGAGTGACTATGGCTACACCTTC.

This clonotype was seen many times. This chain joins TRBV7-2 and TRBJ2-7, with D possibly being TRBD1 or TRBD2 (5 bases each). V was clipped by 4 bases and J by 2 bases, with 15 bases between them. Germline V gene sequence: CDR1 SGHTA, CDR2 FQGNSA. The CDR3 consists of 15 residues. The CDR3 bases are TGTGCCAGCAGCTCGAGGTGGGGACCCGCCTACGAGCAGTACTTC. Translation gives CASSSRWGPAYEQYF.

The chain recombines TRBV7-8 with TRBJ2-7; 10 nucleotides line up with TRBD1. CDR1 is SGHVS and CDR2 is FQNEAQ in the germline V gene. After removal of 5 bases from V and 6 bases from J, the junction contained 13 bases not matched to a gene. The CDR3 has 16 amino acids. CDR3 in DNA: TGTGCCAGCAGCCTCCAGGGACAGGGGAGGTCCGGCGAGCAGTACTTC. It specifies CASSLQGQGRSGEQYF.

This clonotype was found a few times. The chain combines TRBV29-1 with TRBJ1-2; D might be TRBD1 (5 bases). Germline V lookup: CDR1 SQVTM, CDR2 ANQGSEA. This CDR3 spans 10 amino acids. With 6 bases removed from V and 7 bases from J, the gap between germline ends came to 9 bases. In nucleotides, the CDR3 is TGCAGCGTGGGGGAGGTTGGCTACACCTTC. Its protein product is CSVGEVGYTF.

This clonotype was counted many times. The chain employs TRBV28 and TRBJ1-5; tentatively, D is TRBD1 (5 bases). With 3 bases removed from V and 8 bases from J, the gap between germline ends came to 11 bases. In germline, CDR1 is MDHEN, CDR2 SYDVKM. This CDR3 contains 13 residues. The CDR3 region has the DNA TGTGCCAGCAGTTTGGGGGATCACAAGCCCCAGCATTTT. This gives the protein CASSLGDHKPQHF.

This clonotype was detected many times. The V call is TRBV6-4, the J call TRBJ1-6; perhaps TRBD1 as D (5 bases). Germline-derived CDR1 and CDR2 are MRHNA and SNTAGT. The CDR3 has 14 residues. The V and J ends lost 5 bases and 9 bases respectively, with 14 bases between them. In DNA form, the CDR3 reads TGTGCCAGCAGTTTGACAGTCCTTGGTTCACCCCTCCACTTT. As protein: CASSLTVLGSPLHF.

The chain joins TRBV11-2 to TRBJ2-2, with D perhaps assigned TRBD1 or TRBD2 (6 bases each). Trimming removed 9 bases from V and 0 bases from J, with 11 bases in between. Germline values: CDR1 SGHAT, CDR2 FQNNGV. This CDR3 has 14 amino acids. CDR3 coding DNA: TGTGCCAGTCAAAGGGGGGCGAACACCGGGGAGCTGTTTTTT. Translation: CASQRGANTGELFF.

This clonotype was seen a handful of times. V gene TRBV12-3 or TRBV12-4 combines with J gene TRBJ2-2; TRBD1 is a possible D gene (5 bases). The CDR3 loop spans 13 amino acids. V lost 5 bases and J lost 8, with 12 bases in between. CDR3 in DNA: TGTGCCAGCAGTGGTGGGGCAGCGGGGGAGCTGTTTTTT. It translates to CASSGGAAGELFF.

V gene TRBV4-1 combines with J gene TRBJ2-1; 12 positions agree with TRBD2. CDR1 and CDR2 (germline): MGHRA, YSYEKL. The CDR3 totals 16 residues. V was clipped by 5 bases and J by 7 bases; unmatched bases: 9. The CDR3 sequence is CASSVPGLAGPNEQFF. The CDR3, as DNA: TGCGCCAGCAGCGTTCCGGGACTAGCGGGCCCGAATGAGCAGTTCTTC.

The CDR3 protein is CASSSNPAGLNTEAFF. The CDR3 DNA reads as TGTGCCAGTAGTTCAAACCCTGCGGGGTTGAACACTGAAGCTTTCTTT. The chain has TRBV19 and TRBJ1-1; D unresolved. CDR1 and CDR2 from the germline V gene are LNHDA and SQIVND (reference sequence). The CDR3 totals 16 residues. The germline V and J ends were trimmed by 5 bases and 0 bases, with 16 bases remaining between them.

This clonotype turned up a few times. The rearrangement links TRBV12-3 or TRBV12-4 to TRBJ2-1; D gene unclear. The CDR3 loop spans 12 amino acids. Trimming shortened V by 5 bases and J by 9 bases, and 11 bases separated the two germline ends. CDR3 coding DNA: TGTGCCAGCAGTCCAGGTTCGGGTGAGCAGTTCTTC. It is translated as CASSPGSGEQFF.

For this clonotype: This could be a read error, since a much larger clone is one nucleotide away. V and J are TRBV5-1 and TRBJ1-6; maybe TRBD1 (5 bases). The CDR3 has 15 residues. The germline CDR1 and CDR2 sequences are SGHRS and YFSETQ. V lost 7 bases, J lost 7 bases, and 18 bases lay in between. In DNA, the CDR3 is TGCGCCAGCGCAAGGTGGATAGGGACCAATTCACCCCTCCACTTT. Translated: CASARWIGTNSPLHF.

This clonotype was seen many times. This rearrangement joins TRBV13 to TRBJ2-7, with D uncertain. The germline V gene has CDR1 PRHDT and CDR2 FYEKMQ (reference sequence). Between the trimmed V and J ends, which lost 0 bases and 7 bases, there was a span of 19 bases. This CDR3 has 16 amino acids. CDR3 nucleotides: TGTGCCAGCAGCTTAGGCGGTGGTCGGGCCTTACGAGAGCAGTACTTC. Protein sequence: CASSLGGGRALREQYF.

This clonotype appeared a few times. The V and J genes are TRBV11-2 and TRBJ1-2, with 8 nucleotides matching TRBD1. Per germline, CDR1 SGHAT and CDR2 FQNNGV. The CDR3 is 15 residues long. V trimming: 4 bases; J trimming: 2 bases; junction bases outside the gene matches: 6. CDR3 residues: CASSSRTGRNYGYTF. Here the CDR3 DNA reads TGTGCCAGCAGCTCCCGGACAGGGAGGAACTATGGCTACACCTTC.

Many counts were recorded for this clonotype. This chain uses TRBV6-1 with TRBJ2-7, with TRBD2 matching 8 bases. This CDR3 contains 15 residues. J was trimmed by 2 bases and V by 6 bases; bases with no gene match: 9. The V gene's germline CDR1 is MNHNS and CDR2 SASEGT. CDR3 sequence (DNA): TGTGCCAGCAGCTTAACTAGCGGAAGCACCTACGAGCAGTACTTC. Protein sequence: CASSLTSGSTYEQYF.

This clonotype has more than one count but fewer than ten. This chain connects TRBV20-1 to TRBJ2-3, with D unclear. The germline V gene has CDR1 DFQATT and CDR2 SNEGSKA (reference sequence). Trimming shortened V by 3 bases and J by 2 bases, and 9 bases separated the two germline ends. This CDR3 contains 13 residues. The CDR3 here is CSASDGNTDTQYF. The CDR3 bases are TGCAGTGCTAGTGATGGTAACACAGATACGCAGTATTTT.

The table lists this clonotype with many counts. This chain links TRBV6-1 with TRBJ1-4, with TRBD1 matching over 10 bases. The CDR3 runs to 16 residues. J was trimmed by 5 bases and V by 4 bases; bases with no gene match: 7. Germline V gene lookup returns CDR1 MNHNS and CDR2 SASEGT. DNA for the CDR3: TGTGCCAGCAGTGCAAAAACGGGACAGGGGAATGAAAAACTGTTTTTT. Protein sequence: CASSAKTGQGNEKLFF.

This clonotype came up many times. This chain connects TRBV5-1 to TRBJ2-1; perhaps TRBD2 as D (6 bases). With 4 bases removed from V and 6 bases from J, the gap between germline ends came to 14 bases. CDR3 length: 14 amino acids. CDR1 SGHRS and CDR2 YFSETQ come from the germline V gene. DNA of the CDR3: TGCGCCAGCAGCCGCGGGACCCAGACCAATGAGCAGTTCTTC. Amino acid sequence: CASSRGTQTNEQFF.

There are many counts of this clonotype. The chain carries TRBV28 and TRBJ2-3, with a weak D call TRBD1 (6 bases). Trimming cost V 1 base and J 1 base, with 12 bases left between them. The CDR3 loop spans 16 amino acids. Germline V CDR1 and CDR2: MDHEN, SYDVKM. This chain's CDR3 is CASSLLSGAGTDTQYF. The CDR3 DNA is TGTGCCAGCAGTTTATTATCAGGGGCGGGCACAGATACGCAGTATTTT.

The chain is built from TRBV2 and TRBJ1-2, with 7 bases fitting TRBD1. With V trimmed by 10 bases and J by 3 bases, 5 bases remained unmatched. CDR1 and CDR2 (germline): SNHLY, FYNNEI. The CDR3 is 12 amino acids. CDR3 in DNA: TGTGCCATGTATACAGGGGACTATGGCTACACCTTC. It codes for CAMYTGDYGYTF.